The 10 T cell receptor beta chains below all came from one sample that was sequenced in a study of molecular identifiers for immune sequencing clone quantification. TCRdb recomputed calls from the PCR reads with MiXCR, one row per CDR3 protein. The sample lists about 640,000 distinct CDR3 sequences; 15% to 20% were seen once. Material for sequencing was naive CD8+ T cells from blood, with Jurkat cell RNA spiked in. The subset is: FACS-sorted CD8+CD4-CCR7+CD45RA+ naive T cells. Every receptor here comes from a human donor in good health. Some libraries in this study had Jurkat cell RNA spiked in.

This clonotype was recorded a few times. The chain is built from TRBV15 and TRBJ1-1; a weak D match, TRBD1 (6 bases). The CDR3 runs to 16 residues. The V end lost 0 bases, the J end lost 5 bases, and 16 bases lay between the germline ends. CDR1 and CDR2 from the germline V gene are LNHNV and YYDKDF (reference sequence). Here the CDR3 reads CATSRDRGRGRTEAFF. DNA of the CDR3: TGTGCCACCAGCAGAGATAGGGGCAGGGGAAGGACTGAAGCTTTCTTT.

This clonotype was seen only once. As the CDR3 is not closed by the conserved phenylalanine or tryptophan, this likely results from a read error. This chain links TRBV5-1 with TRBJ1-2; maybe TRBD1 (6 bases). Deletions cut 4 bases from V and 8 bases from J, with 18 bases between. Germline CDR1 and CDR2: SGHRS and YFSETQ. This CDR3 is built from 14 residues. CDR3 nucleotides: TGCGCCAGCAGCCCATCTGGACAGTACAAAGGCTACACCATC. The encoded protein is CASSPSGQYKGYTI.

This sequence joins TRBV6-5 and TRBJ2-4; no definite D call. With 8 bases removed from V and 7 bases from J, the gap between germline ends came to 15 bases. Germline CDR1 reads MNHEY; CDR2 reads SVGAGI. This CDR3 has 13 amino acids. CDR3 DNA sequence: TGTGCCAGCGGGTTGGGGTACGGGAACATTCAGTACTTC. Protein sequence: CASGLGYGNIQYF.

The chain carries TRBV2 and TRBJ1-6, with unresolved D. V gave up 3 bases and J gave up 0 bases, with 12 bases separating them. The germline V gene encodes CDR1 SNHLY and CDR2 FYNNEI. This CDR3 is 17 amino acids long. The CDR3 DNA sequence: TGTGCCAGCAGTGATTTACAGACGAGCTCCTATAATTCACCCCTCCACTTT. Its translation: CASSDLQTSSYNSPLHF.

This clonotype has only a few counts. The CDR3 is CASSLEVGANTGELFF. In DNA form, the CDR3 reads TGTGCCAGCAGTTTAGAGGTGGGCGCGAACACCGGGGAGCTGTTTTTT. V usage is TRBV12-3 or TRBV12-4 and J usage is TRBJ2-2; no clear D gene. This CDR3 region has 16 residues. Between the trimmed V and J ends, which lost 1 base and 0 bases, there was a span of 9 bases.

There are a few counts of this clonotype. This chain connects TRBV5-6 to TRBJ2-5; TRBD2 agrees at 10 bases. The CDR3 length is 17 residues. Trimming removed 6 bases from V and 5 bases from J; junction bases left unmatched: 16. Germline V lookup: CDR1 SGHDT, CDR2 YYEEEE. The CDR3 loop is CASTPPSSGRLRETQYF. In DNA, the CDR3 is TGTGCCAGCACCCCCCCCTCTAGCGGGAGACTCCGGGAGACCCAGTACTTC.

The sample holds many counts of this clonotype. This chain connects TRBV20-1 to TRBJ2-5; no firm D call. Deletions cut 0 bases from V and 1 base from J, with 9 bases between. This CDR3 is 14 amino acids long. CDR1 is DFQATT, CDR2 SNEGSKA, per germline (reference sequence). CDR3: CSARDWQFQETQYF. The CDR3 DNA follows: TGCAGTGCTAGAGATTGGCAGTTCCAAGAGACCCAGTACTTC.

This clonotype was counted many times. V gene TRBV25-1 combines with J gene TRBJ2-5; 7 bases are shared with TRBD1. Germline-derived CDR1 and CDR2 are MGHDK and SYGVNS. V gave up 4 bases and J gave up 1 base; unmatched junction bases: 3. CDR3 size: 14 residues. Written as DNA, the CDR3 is TGTGCCAGCAGTGGACAGGGTTTCCAAGAGACCCAGTACTTC. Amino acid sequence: CASSGQGFQETQYF.

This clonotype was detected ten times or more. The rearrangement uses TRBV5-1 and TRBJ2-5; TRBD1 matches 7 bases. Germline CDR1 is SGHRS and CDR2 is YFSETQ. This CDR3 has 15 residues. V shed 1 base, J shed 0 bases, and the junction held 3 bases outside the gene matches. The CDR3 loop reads CASSLQGEYQETQYF. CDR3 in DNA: TGCGCCAGCAGCTTGCAGGGGGAGTACCAAGAGACCCAGTACTTC. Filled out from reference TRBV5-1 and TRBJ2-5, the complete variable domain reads KAGVTQTPRYLIKTRGQQVTLSCSPISGHRSVSWYQQTPGQGLQFLFEYFSETQRNKGNFPGRFSGRQFSNSRSEMNVSTLELGDSALYLCASSLQGEYQETQYFGPGTRLLVL.

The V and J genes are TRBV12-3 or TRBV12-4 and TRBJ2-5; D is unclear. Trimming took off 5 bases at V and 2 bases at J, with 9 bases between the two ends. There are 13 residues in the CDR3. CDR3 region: CASSTSRQETQYF. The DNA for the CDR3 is TGTGCCAGCAGTACGAGCCGACAAGAGACCCAGTACTTC.